Listed below are T cell receptor beta chains from one sample, sequenced in a study of cytomegalovirus exposure and HLA in healthy donors. Repertoires were generated with immunoSEQ multiplex PCR, while TCRdb's copy carries only in-frame clones and drops some. The table has some 140,000 clones, roughly 79% seen once; the top ten hold 25% to 30%. The sequencing sample was made of PBMCs. All receptors derive from a man in his thirties or forties in good health and CMV-seropositive. The CDR3 runs from the conserved cysteine through the conserved F or W. Fields, in order: clone size, D gene, V gene, J gene, CDR3 protein, CDR3 DNA. D genes are given only for firm matches. Size is stated for part of the rows, as once, few or many counts, or as a class when the clone is expanded.

clone_size: .
d_call: TRBD1
v_call: TRBV27
j_call: TRBJ1-6
cdr3_aa: CASSLSRDRGYSPLHF
cdr3_nt: TGTGCCAGCAGTTTATCCCGAGACAGGGGTTATTCACCCCTCCACTTT

clone_size: .
d_call: .
v_call: TRBV18
j_call: TRBJ1-2
cdr3_aa: CASSRTEFSYGYTF
cdr3_nt: TGTGCCAGCTCACGGACTGAATTTAGCTATGGCTACACCTTC

clone_size: .
d_call: .
v_call: TRBV10-3
j_call: TRBJ2-3
cdr3_aa: CAISETNRAGVQTDTQYF
cdr3_nt: TGTGCCATCAGTGAGACTAATAGGGCGGGCGTTCAAACAGATACGCAGTATTTT

clone_size: .
d_call: .
v_call: TRBV7-9
j_call: TRBJ1-1
cdr3_aa: CASSLSGPTEAFF
cdr3_nt: TGTGCCAGCAGCTTAAGCGGGCCCACTGAAGCTTTCTTT

clone_size: .
d_call: TRBD1
v_call: TRBV30
j_call: TRBJ1-4
cdr3_aa: CAWSPWGTGAGKLFF
cdr3_nt: TGTGCCTGGAGCCCATGGGGGACAGGGGCCGGAAAACTGTTTTTT

clone_size: .
d_call: TRBD1
v_call: TRBV5-4
j_call: TRBJ1-2
cdr3_aa: CASSAGQGYDGYTF
cdr3_nt: TGTGCCAGCAGCGCTGGACAGGGGTACGATGGCTACACCTTC

clone_size: .
d_call: TRBD1
v_call: TRBV7-6
j_call: TRBJ2-7
cdr3_aa: CASSPSRDRGNEQYF
cdr3_nt: TGTGCCAGCAGCCCTTCCCGGGACAGGGGTAACGAGCAGTACTTC

clone_size: .
d_call: TRBD1
v_call: TRBV6-4
j_call: TRBJ2-1
cdr3_aa: CASSDGQVNEQFF
cdr3_nt: TGTGCCAGCAGTGACGGACAGGTGAATGAGCAGTTCTTC

clone_size: .
d_call: TRBD1
v_call: TRBV4-3
j_call: TRBJ1-2
cdr3_aa: CASSQVVRGSYTF
cdr3_nt: TGCGCCAGCAGCCAAGTCGTCAGGGGGAGCTACACCTTC

clone_size: .
d_call: .
v_call: TRBV7-2
j_call: TRBJ2-7
cdr3_aa: CASSLVETGEQYF
cdr3_nt: TGTGCCAGCAGCTTAGTAGAAACGGGAGAGCAGTACTTC

clone_size: .
d_call: TRBD2
v_call: TRBV7-9
j_call: TRBJ2-7
cdr3_aa: CASSQTGGKSYEQYF
cdr3_nt: TGTGCCAGCAGCCAAACGGGGGGGAAATCCTACGAGCAGTACTTC

clone_size: .
d_call: .
v_call: TRBV27
j_call: TRBJ2-7
cdr3_aa: CASSLSDTGTIYEQYF
cdr3_nt: TGTGCCAGCAGTTTATCGGATACAGGGACGATCTACGAGCAGTACTTC

clone_size: .
d_call: TRBD1
v_call: TRBV5-6
j_call: TRBJ2-2
cdr3_aa: CASSKGQLNTGELFF
cdr3_nt: TGTGCCAGCAGCAAGGGACAGCTGAACACCGGGGAGCTGTTTTTT

clone_size: .
d_call: .
v_call: TRBV4-1
j_call: TRBJ2-5
cdr3_aa: CASSRTEGYQETQYF
cdr3_nt: TGCGCCAGCAGCCGAACCGAGGGTTACCAAGAGACCCAGTACTTC

clone_size: .
d_call: .
v_call: TRBV30
j_call: TRBJ2-1
cdr3_aa: CAWSAGDQNNEQFF
cdr3_nt: TGTGCCTGGAGTGCGGGGGACCAAAACAATGAGCAGTTCTTC

clone_size: .
d_call: .
v_call: TRBV5-4
j_call: TRBJ2-1
cdr3_aa: CASSLGAASGHNEQFF
cdr3_nt: TGTGCCAGCAGCTTGGGGGCTGCCTCAGGGCACAATGAGCAGTTCTTC

clone_size: .
d_call: .
v_call: TRBV6-6
j_call: TRBJ1-2
cdr3_aa: CASSFTGSGGYTF
cdr3_nt: TGTGCCAGCAGTTTCACAGGGTCCGGTGGCTACACCTTC

clone_size: .
d_call: TRBD1
v_call: TRBV7-3
j_call: TRBJ2-1
cdr3_aa: CASSTGRGREQFF
cdr3_nt: TGTGCCAGCAGCACCGGCAGGGGGCGAGAGCAGTTCTTC

clone_size: few
d_call: .
v_call: TRBV18
j_call: TRBJ1-1
cdr3_aa: CASSPSWNTEAFF
cdr3_nt: TGTGCCAGCTCACCGAGTTGGAACACTGAAGCTTTCTTT

clone_size: .
d_call: TRBD2
v_call: TRBV15
j_call: TRBJ2-5
cdr3_aa: CATSRVASGYQETQYF
cdr3_nt: TGTGCCACCAGCAGAGTGGCTAGCGGCTACCAAGAGACCCAGTACTTC

clone_size: .
d_call: .
v_call: TRBV5-1
j_call: TRBJ2-1
cdr3_aa: CASSPGVLTDLYNEQFF
cdr3_nt: TGCGCCAGCAGCCCGGGGGTACTAACCGATCTTTATAATGAGCAGTTCTTC

clone_size: .
d_call: .
v_call: TRBV2
j_call: TRBJ1-4
cdr3_aa: CASSEREVGEKLFF
cdr3_nt: TGTGCCAGCAGTGAACGGGAGGTGGGAGAAAAACTGTTTTTT

clone_size: .
d_call: TRBD1
v_call: TRBV7-2
j_call: TRBJ2-7
cdr3_aa: CASSRTGSYEQYF
cdr3_nt: TGTGCCAGCAGCAGGACAGGGAGCTACGAGCAGTACTTC

clone_size: few
d_call: .
v_call: TRBV5-1
j_call: TRBJ1-1
cdr3_aa: CASRETGGNTEAFF
cdr3_nt: TGCGCCAGCAGGGAGACGGGGGGCAACACTGAAGCTTTCTTT

clone_size: .
d_call: .
v_call: TRBV9
j_call: TRBJ2-3
cdr3_aa: CASSASGGYSTDTQYF
cdr3_nt: TGTGCCAGCAGCGCCTCGGGGGGCTATAGCACAGATACGCAGTATTTT

clone_size: .
d_call: .
v_call: TRBV19
j_call: TRBJ1-1
cdr3_aa: CASSQGANTEAFF
cdr3_nt: TGTGCCAGTAGTCAAGGGGCGAACACTGAAGCTTTCTTT

clone_size: .
d_call: TRBD1
v_call: TRBV5-4
j_call: TRBJ1-2
cdr3_aa: CASSASPGTGKGANYGYTF
cdr3_nt: TGTGCCAGCAGCGCATCTCCCGGGACAGGCAAAGGAGCTAACTATGGCTACACCTTC

clone_size: .
d_call: .
v_call: TRBV27
j_call: TRBJ1-5
cdr3_aa: CAAGVGSYQPQHF
cdr3_nt: TGTGCTGCGGGGGTGGGGAGTTATCAGCCCCAGCATTTT

clone_size: .
d_call: .
v_call: TRBV5-6
j_call: TRBJ1-3
cdr3_aa: CASSLGGEKGNTIYF
cdr3_nt: TGTGCCAGCAGCTTGGGCGGGGAGAAAGGAAACACCATATATTTT

clone_size: .
d_call: .
v_call: TRBV2
j_call: TRBJ2-2
cdr3_aa: CASRSPPGTGELFF
cdr3_nt: TGTGCCAGCAGATCCCCCCCGGGCACCGGGGAGCTGTTTTTT

clone_size: .
d_call: .
v_call: TRBV6-1
j_call: TRBJ2-3
cdr3_aa: CASGSGASTDTQYF
cdr3_nt: TGTGCCAGCGGAAGCGGTGCTAGCACAGATACGCAGTATTTT

clone_size: .
d_call: TRBD1
v_call: TRBV2
j_call: TRBJ2-3
cdr3_aa: CASSADREPSTDTQYF
cdr3_nt: TGTGCCAGCAGTGCGGACAGGGAGCCGAGCACAGATACGCAGTATTTT

clone_size: once
d_call: .
v_call: TRBV9
j_call: TRBJ2-5
cdr3_aa: CASSRQVEGTQYF
cdr3_nt: TGTGCCAGCAGTAGGCAGGTCGAAGGGACCCAGTACTTC

clone_size: .
d_call: .
v_call: TRBV2
j_call: TRBJ2-7
cdr3_aa: CASTRFYEQYF
cdr3_nt: TGTGCCAGCACCAGGTTCTACGAGCAGTACTTC

clone_size: .
d_call: .
v_call: TRBV9
j_call: TRBJ2-2
cdr3_aa: CASSVVGATGELFF
cdr3_nt: TGTGCCAGCAGCGTAGTGGGGGCCACCGGGGAGCTGTTTTTT

clone_size: .
d_call: .
v_call: TRBV2
j_call: TRBJ1-3
cdr3_aa: CASNPDSSSGNTIYF
cdr3_nt: TGTGCCAGCAACCCCGACAGCAGCTCTGGAAACACCATATATTTT

clone_size: .
d_call: TRBD2
v_call: TRBV5-1
j_call: TRBJ2-5
cdr3_aa: CASSPSRIAGGGETQYF
cdr3_nt: TGCGCCAGCAGTCCCTCCCGTATAGCGGGAGGTGGCGAGACCCAGTACTTC

clone_size: .
d_call: .
v_call: TRBV4-1
j_call: TRBJ1-5
cdr3_aa: CASSIDISNQPQHF
cdr3_nt: TGCGCCAGCAGCATCGACATTAGCAATCAGCCCCAGCATTTT

clone_size: .
d_call: TRBD1
v_call: TRBV19
j_call: TRBJ2-7
cdr3_aa: CASSQTGGRNEQYF
cdr3_nt: TGTGCCAGTAGCCAGACAGGGGGTCGGAACGAGCAGTACTTC

clone_size: .
d_call: TRBD1
v_call: TRBV29-1
j_call: TRBJ1-1
cdr3_aa: CSVVGQGVGTEAFF
cdr3_nt: TGCAGCGTTGTCGGACAGGGGGTGGGCACTGAAGCTTTCTTT

clone_size: .
d_call: .
v_call: TRBV7-7
j_call: TRBJ2-5
cdr3_aa: CASSALAVQETQYF
cdr3_nt: TGTGCCAGCAGCGCGTTAGCGGTTCAAGAGACCCAGTACTTC

clone_size: .
d_call: .
v_call: TRBV12-5
j_call: TRBJ1-5
cdr3_aa: CASGHRENQPQHF
cdr3_nt: TGTGCTAGTGGCCACAGGGAGAATCAGCCCCAGCATTTT

clone_size: .
d_call: TRBD1
v_call: TRBV19
j_call: TRBJ1-2
cdr3_aa: CASRPIGQGDYGYTF
cdr3_nt: TGTGCCAGTAGGCCCATTGGACAGGGGGACTATGGCTACACCTTC

clone_size: .
d_call: .
v_call: TRBV29-1
j_call: TRBJ1-2
cdr3_aa: CSVAQGGYGYTF
cdr3_nt: TGCAGCGTTGCGCAGGGTGGCTATGGCTACACCTTC

clone_size: .
d_call: TRBD2
v_call: TRBV9
j_call: TRBJ2-5
cdr3_aa: CASSPWTSQETQYF
cdr3_nt: TGTGCCAGCAGCCCTTGGACTAGTCAAGAGACCCAGTACTTC

clone_size: .
d_call: TRBD2
v_call: TRBV4-2
j_call: TRBJ2-3
cdr3_aa: CASSQPPGTSGSSTDTQYF
cdr3_nt: TGTGCCAGCAGCCAACCCCCCGGGACTAGCGGGAGTAGCACAGATACGCAGTATTTT

clone_size: .
d_call: .
v_call: TRBV14
j_call: TRBJ2-5
cdr3_aa: CASSQNQAAKTQYF
cdr3_nt: TGTGCCAGCAGCCAGAACCAGGCCGCAAAGACCCAGTACTTC

clone_size: .
d_call: TRBD1
v_call: TRBV7-8
j_call: TRBJ1-2
cdr3_aa: CASSPGQAGIYYGYTF
cdr3_nt: TGTGCCAGCAGCCCAGGACAGGCTGGTATTTACTATGGCTACACCTTC

clone_size: once
d_call: .
v_call: TRBV6-1
j_call: TRBJ2-3
cdr3_aa: CASKDGSGGDTQYF
cdr3_nt: TGTGCCAGCAAGGACGGGAGTGGGGGAGATACGCAGTATTTT

clone_size: .
d_call: TRBD1
v_call: TRBV2
j_call: TRBJ1-2
cdr3_aa: CASSGRTGGYGYTF
cdr3_nt: TGTGCCAGCAGTGGAAGGACAGGGGGCTATGGCTACACCTTC

clone_size: many
d_call: TRBD2
v_call: TRBV5-5
j_call: TRBJ2-4
cdr3_aa: CASSFTSGGAAKNIQYF
cdr3_nt: TGTGCCAGCAGCTTTACTAGCGGGGGAGCAGCCAAAAACATTCAGTACTTC

clone_size: .
d_call: TRBD1
v_call: TRBV12-5
j_call: TRBJ2-7
cdr3_aa: CASGLGQGIAEQYF
cdr3_nt: TGTGCTAGTGGTTTGGGACAGGGGATCGCCGAGCAGTACTTC

clone_size: .
d_call: .
v_call: TRBV7-2
j_call: TRBJ1-6
cdr3_aa: CASSGQATSPLHF
cdr3_nt: TGTGCCAGTTCGGGACAAGCGACCTCACCCCTCCACTTT

clone_size: .
d_call: TRBD1
v_call: TRBV19
j_call: TRBJ1-2
cdr3_aa: CASRPPGQGRGYTF
cdr3_nt: TGTGCCAGTAGGCCTCCGGGACAGGGCCGTGGCTACACCTTC